One T cell receptor (beta chain) is described in this entry. Its target is unknown. The entry originates in a study of T-cell memory formation after mild COVID-19. Across the whole study: Largely, the TCR clusters proved donor specific. General study findings and limits: Contracting CD4+ clones were located mainly in CM and EM, and CD8+ clones in EMRA. The appearance of some responding clones in pre-infection memory suggested that cross-reactive memory joined.

After 5'RACE with constant-segment primers, TCR alpha and TCR beta cDNA libraries carrying sample barcodes and UMIs were obtained. TCRdb fed the 5' RACE reads into MiXCR, producing one record per CDR3 protein. This table holds about half a million distinct CDR3 sequences, 15% to 20% found once. V was pared by 0 bases and J by 2 bases, with 1 base of the junction left unmatched. Per the germline V gene, CDR1 is SGDLS and CDR2 is YYNGEE. The CDR3 runs to 15 residues. The receptor comes from an adult woman who had mild COVID-19 (a few samples of this study predate the infection). Cell type and time point are not known. This sequence joins TRBV9 and TRBJ2-1; 8 bases map to TRBD2. Sequencing was carried out using PBMCs or a T cell subset sorted from them (not recorded which). CDR3 loop: CASSVDGRAYNEQFF. The CDR3, as DNA: TGTGCCAGCAGCGTAGACGGGAGGGCCTACAATGAGCAGTTCTTC. The whole variable domain, filled in from reference TRBV9 and TRBJ2-1, reads DSGVTQTPKHLITATGQRVTLRCSPRSGDLSVYWYQQSLDQGLQFLIQYYNGEERAKGNILERFSAQQFPDLHSELNLSSLELGDSALYFCASSVDGRAYNEQFFGPGTRLTVL.